Reported below is one T cell receptor (beta chain). What it binds is unknown. From germline, CDR1 is SGHAT and CDR2 FQNNGV. V was pared by 4 bases and J by 4 bases, with 7 bases between. CDR3 length equals 12 residues. It was via CD45RO/CCR7/CD25/CD127/CD95/CD27 that CD4+ naive, central memory, regulatory and stem cell-like memory cells were sorted. The data derive from a study of beta chain features in type 1 diabetes. Overall study results and limits: Among all four CD4+ subsets, Type 1 diabetes patients had TCRB CDR3s that were moderately but significantly shorter.

The isolated RNA, all of it, was reverse transcribed, so expressed TCRB transcripts were what got sequenced. Measured with immunoSEQ multiplex PCR; TCRdb has only the in-frame clones, and not every one. The data hold about 340,000 clones, with over 7% observed a single time. The V call is TRBV11-2, the J call TRBJ1-1, with D unclear. The source material was central memory CD4+ T cells from blood. The clonotype comes from a man aged 30 to 45 with type 1 diabetes. The CDR3: CASSSVPTEAFF. CDR3 DNA sequence: TGTGCCAGCAGCTCCGTACCCACTGAAGCTTTCTTT.